What follows are 21 T cell receptor beta chains derived from one specimen sequenced in a study of Tregs in tolerant kidney transplant recipients. The assay was immunoSEQ multiplex PCR, and TCRdb's table has in-frame clones only and misses some. Across roughly 50,000 clones, the top ten clones capture about 0.76% of the sample. Specimen: CD4+ T cells from blood, collected before the transplant. The receptors shown here come from a human donor who received a combined kidney and bone marrow transplant.

On this clone itself: The CDR3 extends 3 residues past the end of the read, so its final part is completed from the germline J gene. The chain carries TRBV10-3 and TRBJ2-2; 10 bases fit TRBD1. The CDR3 consists of 14 residues. Germline CDR1 is ENHRY and CDR2 is SYGVKD. V trimming: 3 bases; J trimming: 6 bases; junction bases outside the gene matches: 1. CDR3 amino acids: CAISEGQGAGELFF. Partial CDR3 DNA: TGTGCCATCAGTGAAGGACAGGGGGCCGGGGAG.

For this clone: The CDR3 end is not reached by the read, which stops 3 residues before it; the germline J gene fills it in. The V call is TRBV7-2, the J call TRBJ1-4; weak D call: TRBD1 (5 bases). V was pared by 6 bases and J by 4 bases, with 9 bases between. The CDR3 length is 13 residues. Germline V CDR1 and CDR2: SGHTA, FQGNSA. The covered CDR3 bases are TGTGCCAGCAGGAGGGGACTTAATGAAAAA. It yields the protein CASRRGLNEK. The whole CDR3 protein is CASRRGLNEKLFF.

Incomplete CDR3 DNA: TGTGCCAGCAGCTTAGAGCAGGGGCGCTCCCGGCAGCCC. This codes for CASSLEQGRSRQP. The entire CDR3 reads CASSLEQGRSRQPQHF. V is TRBV7-6 and J is TRBJ1-5; possible D gene TRBD1, 6 bases. The missing CDR3 end, 3 residues past where the read stops, is filled in from the germline J gene. CDR3 length equals 16 residues. The germline V gene encodes CDR1 SGHVS and CDR2 FNYEAQ. V shed 1 base and J shed 7 bases, with 17 bases lying between them.

As regards this clone: The CDR3 end is not reached by the read, which stops 3 residues before it; the germline J gene fills it in. This rearrangement joins TRBV7-8 to TRBJ1-6; 7 nucleotides line up with TRBD1. Germline V gives CDR1 SGHVS, CDR2 FQNEAQ. Trimming at V came to 6 bases and at J to 6 bases, leaving 5 bases not matched to a gene. The CDR3 extends over 14 amino acids. The part of the CDR3 DNA that was read is TGTGCCAGCAGAATTGACAGGGTTAATTCACCC. Translating it yields CASRIDRVNSP. The CDR3 reads in full as CASRIDRVNSPLHF.

The CDR3 sequence is CASSRTGGLAEAFF. The CDR3 bases that were read are TGTGCCAGCAGTCGGACAGGGGGCTTGGCGGAA. The rearrangement joins TRBV6-2 or TRBV6-3 to TRBJ1-1; 11 bases are a match to TRBD1. The CDR3 extends 3 residues past the end of the read, so its final part is completed from the germline J gene. The germline CDR1 and CDR2 sequences are MNHEY and SVGEGT. The CDR3 has 14 amino acids.

About this clone itself: The DNA ends 3 residues before the CDR3 does, and the rest of the CDR3 is filled in from the germline J gene. The chain has TRBV5-6 and TRBJ1-2; no definite D call. Germline CDR1 is SGHDT and CDR2 is YYEEEE. The CDR3 runs 15 residues. V was pared by 4 bases and J by 3 bases, with 16 bases between. The CDR3 DNA, read in part, is TGTGCCAGCAGCCCGGGTGTTCGTGCAGACTATGGC. Residues: CASSPGVRADYG. The whole CDR3 reads CASSPGVRADYGYTF.

Points on this clone: Read data end 3 residues before the CDR3 end; the end is taken from the germline J gene. The V and J genes are TRBV7-2 and TRBJ1-2; TRBD1 agrees at 8 bases. The V gene's germline CDR1 is SGHTA and CDR2 FQGNSA. The CDR3 runs to 13 residues. The CDR3 loop reads CASSLIQGDGYTF. The covered CDR3 bases are TGTGCCAGCAGTCTTATACAGGGGGACGGC. Based on the CDR3 plus reference TRBV7-2 and TRBJ1-2, the full variable domain is GAGVSQSPSNKVTEKGKDVELRCDPISGHTALYWYRQSLGQGLEFLIYFQGNSAPDKSGLPSDRFSAERTGGSVSTLTIQRTQQEDSAVYLCASSLIQGDGYTFGSGTRLTVV.

For this clone: The read terminates 3 residues ahead of where the CDR3 ends, so the germline J gene completes it. The chain is built from TRBV5-1 and TRBJ1-1; a weak D match, TRBD1 (6 bases). The germline CDR1 and CDR2 sequences are SGHRS and YFSETQ. CDR3 length: 15 residues. Between the trimmed V and J ends, which lost 4 bases and 1 base, there was a span of 14 bases. CDR3 in amino acids: CASSATGFTNTEAFF. CDR3 DNA (partial): TGCGCCAGCAGCGCCACAGGGTTCACGAACACTGAA.

Concerning this clone itself: The CDR3 is cut off 3 residues early in the read; its end comes from the germline J gene. The chain is built from TRBV10-3 and TRBJ1-1; 8 positions agree with TRBD1. The V gene end was trimmed by 7 bases and the J gene end by 4 bases; junction bases not matched to a gene: 17. Per the germline V gene, CDR1 is ENHRY and CDR2 is SYGVKD. CDR3 size: 17 residues. The covered CDR3 bases are TGTGCCATCACTCAATCCGACAGGGGAAAAGGTACCACTGAA. Protein product: CAITQSDRGKGTTE. The complete CDR3 sequence is CAITQSDRGKGTTEAFF.

On this clone itself: The CDR3 end is not reached by the read, which stops 3 residues before it; the germline J gene fills it in. This chain links TRBV10-3 with TRBJ1-6, with D unresolved. The CDR3 loop spans 13 amino acids. From germline, CDR1 is ENHRY and CDR2 SYGVKD. Between the trimmed V and J ends, which lost 3 bases and 4 bases, there was a span of 4 bases. The CDR3 bases that were read are TGTGCCATCAGTGAACAGTATAATTCACCC. Residues: CAISEQYNSP. In full, the CDR3 is CAISEQYNSPLHF.

As for this clone: The sequence runs out 3 residues before the end of the CDR3; the remainder is reconstructed from the germline J gene. The V gene is TRBV7-8, the J gene TRBJ2-1; D ambiguous. The CDR3 loop spans 14 amino acids. Germline values: CDR1 SGHVS, CDR2 FQNEAQ. The V and J ends lost 1 base and 7 bases respectively, with 11 bases between them. The CDR3 bases that were read are TGTGCCAGCAGCTTAGGACTCCAGAGAAATGAG. This encodes CASSLGLQRNE. Given in full, the CDR3 is CASSLGLQRNEQFF.

About this clone: The read comes to an end 3 residues before the CDR3 does, leaving the germline J gene to fill in the end. The chain carries TRBV7-2 and TRBJ1-4, with TRBD1 as a possible D gene (6 bases). The CDR3 sequence is 14 residues long. In germline, CDR1 is SGHTA, CDR2 FQGNSA. V was cut by 2 bases and J by 8 bases, with 12 bases left in between. CDR3: CASSLLQGREKLFF. Incomplete CDR3 DNA: TGTGCCAGCAGCTTATTACAGGGACGCGAAAAA.

Comment on this clone: The CDR3 extends 3 residues past the end of the read, so its final part is completed from the germline J gene. The chain recombines TRBV27 with TRBJ2-7; 7 bases map to TRBD2. CDR1 is MNHEY and CDR2 is SMNVEV in the germline V gene (reference sequence). This CDR3 spans 16 amino acids. The V segment lost 0 bases and the J segment 3 bases; nucleotides outside the gene matches: 8. The CDR3 DNA, read in part, is TGTGCCAGCAGTTTATCAGTGTCACTAGCGAGCTACGAG. Translated: CASSLSVSLASYE. In full, the CDR3 reads CASSLSVSLASYEQYF.

With regard to this clone: The DNA ends 3 residues before the CDR3 does, and the rest of the CDR3 is filled in from the germline J gene. This chain joins TRBV20-1 and TRBJ2-7; D is perhaps TRBD2 (5 bases). This CDR3 region has 16 residues. Trimming pared 0 bases from V and 0 bases from J, leaving 15 bases between. Germline V CDR1 and CDR2: DFQATT, SNEGSKA (reference sequence). The DNA read from the CDR3 is TGCAGTGCTAGAGATTCCGGGGATCTATCCTCCTACGAG. The encoded protein is CSARDSGDLSSYE. The complete CDR3 sequence is CSARDSGDLSSYEQYF.

As to this clone: The observed sequence ends 3 residues before the CDR3 terminus, with the missing tail filled in from the germline J gene. The chain employs TRBV19 and TRBJ2-7; D uncertain. The V end lost 2 bases, the J end lost 2 bases, and 25 bases lay between the germline ends. Per germline, CDR1 LNHDA and CDR2 SQIVND (reference sequence). The CDR3 contains 19 residues. The CDR3 DNA, read in part, is TGTGCCAGTAGTATACTTCCCAGCATCACAGTTCCCAGCCCCTACGAG. Its protein is CASSILPSITVPSPYE. From start to end, the CDR3 is CASSILPSITVPSPYEQYF. The complete variable domain, with remaining parts taken from reference TRBV19 and TRBJ2-7, reads DGGITQSPKYLFRKEGQNVTLSCEQNLNHDAMYWYRQDPGQGLRLIYYSQIVNDFQKGDIAEGYSVSREKKESFPLTVTSAQKNPTAFYLCASSILPSITVPSPYEQYFGPGTRLTVT.

The sequenced CDR3 bases are TGTGCCAGCAGAGCCACAGGGGGAGGTGAAAAA. Protein product: CASRATGGGEK. The whole CDR3 sequence reads CASRATGGGEKLFF. This chain connects TRBV2 to TRBJ1-4; 8 positions match TRBD1. The read ends 3 residues before the CDR3 terminus; that terminus is restored from the germline J gene. V lost 6 bases and J lost 7; bases outside the gene matches: 7. Looked up from germline, CDR1 is SNHLY and CDR2 is FYNNEI. The CDR3 has 14 residues.

A remark on this clone: The read falls 3 residues short of the CDR3 end, and the missing part is taken from the germline J gene. The rearrangement uses TRBV5-1 and TRBJ1-1; D remains unclear. Germline loops: CDR1 SGHRS, CDR2 YFSETQ. The V gene lost 0 bases and the J gene lost 1 base, with 7 bases spanning the gap. CDR3 size: 14 residues. CDR3 DNA (partial): TGCGCCAGCAGCTTGGTAGTCGGGAACACTGAA. Residues: CASSLVVGNTE. The whole CDR3 sequence reads CASSLVVGNTEAFF.

As regards this clone: The read gets to within 3 residues of the CDR3 end, and the germline J gene fills in the rest. The chain is built from TRBV6-2 or TRBV6-3 and TRBJ2-3, with 8 bases lining up with TRBD2. The ends lost 5 bases at V and 4 bases at J; junction bases unmatched: 11. In germline, CDR1 is MNHEY, CDR2 SVGEGT. This CDR3 region has 16 residues. The CDR3 protein is CASSRPLAGLADTQYF. The sequenced CDR3 bases are TGTGCCAGCAGTCGACCTCTAGCGGGCCTCGCAGATACG.

To note about this clone: The read gets to within 3 residues of the CDR3 end, and the germline J gene fills in the rest. This chain joins TRBV11-3 and TRBJ1-1; D gene unclear. V was clipped by 0 bases and J by 3 bases, with 5 bases between them. The length of the CDR3 is 13 residues. Germline values: CDR1 SGHNT, CDR2 YENEEA. CDR3 protein: CASSLDPDTEAFF. The sequenced part of the CDR3 DNA is TGTGCCAGCAGCTTAGATCCGGACACTGAA.

As to this clone: Coverage ceases 3 residues before the CDR3 finishes, and the germline J gene fills in the end. The chain recombines TRBV5-1 with TRBJ2-7; TRBD1 matches at 7 bases. The J segment lost 0 bases and the V segment lost 3 bases, leaving 9 bases of the junction unmatched. The CDR3 sequence is 16 residues long. Germline-derived CDR1 and CDR2 are SGHRS and YFSETQ. The CDR3 DNA, read in part, is TGCGCCAGCAGCTCAAACGACAGGGACAACTCCTACGAG. Encoded protein: CASSSNDRDNSYE. The entire CDR3 reads CASSSNDRDNSYEQYF.

For this clone: The sequence runs out 3 residues before the end of the CDR3; the remainder is reconstructed from the germline J gene. The J gene is TRBJ1-1, the V gene TRBV19; D may be TRBD1 (6 bases). The germline V gene encodes CDR1 LNHDA and CDR2 SQIVND (reference sequence). Trimming removed 5 bases from V and 5 bases from J, with 27 bases in between. CDR3 length equals 18 residues. The part of the CDR3 DNA that was read is TGTGCCAGTAGTCCCACGGATCGGCGGGGGGCCGTACGGACTGAA. Amino acid sequence: CASSPTDRRGAVRTE. The full CDR3 reads CASSPTDRRGAVRTEAFF. Variable domain in full (rest from reference TRBV19 and TRBJ1-1): DGGITQSPKYLFRKEGQNVTLSCEQNLNHDAMYWYRQDPGQGLRLIYYSQIVNDFQKGDIAEGYSVSREKKESFPLTVTSAQKNPTAFYLCASSPTDRRGAVRTEAFFGQGTRLTVV.